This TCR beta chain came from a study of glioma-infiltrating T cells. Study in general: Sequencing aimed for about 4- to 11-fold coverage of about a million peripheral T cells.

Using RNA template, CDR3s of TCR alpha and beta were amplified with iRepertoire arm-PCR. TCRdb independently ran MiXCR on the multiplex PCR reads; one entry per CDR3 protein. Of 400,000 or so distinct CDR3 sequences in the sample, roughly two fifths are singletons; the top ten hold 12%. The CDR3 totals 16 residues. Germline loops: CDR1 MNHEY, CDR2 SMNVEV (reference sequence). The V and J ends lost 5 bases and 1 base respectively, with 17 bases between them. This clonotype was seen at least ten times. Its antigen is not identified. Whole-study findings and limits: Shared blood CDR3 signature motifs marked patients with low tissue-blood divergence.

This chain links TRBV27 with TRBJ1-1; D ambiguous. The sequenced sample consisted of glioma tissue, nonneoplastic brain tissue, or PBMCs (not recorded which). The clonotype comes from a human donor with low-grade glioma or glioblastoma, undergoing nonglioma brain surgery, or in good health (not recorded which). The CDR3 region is CASSMNFPVGNTEAFF. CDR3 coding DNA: TGTGCCAGCAGTATGAACTTTCCAGTGGGGAACACTGAAGCTTTCTTT.